Listed here is a single T cell receptor beta chain. This clonotype turned up a few times. Its specific antigen is unknown. Base qualities are missing; no much larger clone stands one base away. V gives up 0 bases and J gives up 1 base, and the segment between their germline ends measures 12 bases. According to the germline V gene (reference sequence), CDR1 reads LGHDT and CDR2 reads YNNKEL. Reading from cysteine to phenylalanine, the CDR3 counts 16 amino acids. Only CDR3 DNA is held: 48 bases, read in frame from base 1. For repertoire sequencing, TCR beta CDR3 regions were amplified from RNA transcripts. A first-round RT-PCR used HTBI primers with the Qiagen OneStep RT-PCR kit, followed by a second-round multiplex PCR, size selection and purification. The libraries underwent paired-end sequencing with 100 bp reads on an Illumina HiSeq2000. Regarding the original processing steps: SOAPnuke was used to process the reads, throwing out any read that had adapters, had uncalled bases, had a mean Phred below 15, or lacked an exact constant-primer or identifier match. High-quality paired reads were merged with COPE v1.2.5. Each unique nucleotide sequence was defined as a clonotype, and clonotypes were aligned to IMGT TRB V, D and J references with MiTCR v1.1. The analysis was limited to V-J combinations with a frequency above 0.0001, which together covered 99.2% of repertoires. For each V-J combination, a TCR clonal expansion and chaos score was defined as the ratio of F50 clonal expansion to chaos observed in the TCRdist matrix. Welch's t-statistics and random forest were used to reduce features to 13 V-J combinations, which were fed into a naive Bayes classifier. The similarity between thyroid and blood repertoires was quantified using the Morisita-Horn index. TCRdb cleaned the public reads at Q25 with fastp, built clones with MiXCR and kept in-frame beta chains. Identical CDR3 proteins give one entry, which carries the most common genes and DNA. Clone size and V and J calls follow TCRdb, not the original study. Counted in this sample were about half a million distinct CDR3 sequences; 13% to 15% of them appeared once. Roughly 10% of the sample is held by the ten biggest clonotypes.

Ophthalmopathy patients were characterized by moderately to severely active disease, a Clinical Activity Score of at least 3, a NOSPECS grade of at least 4, and a disease duration under 3 months. Patients with other autoimmune diseases, uncontrolled infections, pregnancy or lactation were excluded. Diagnosis relied on clinical symptoms, serum thyroxine, TRAb, thyroid ultrasound and orbital computed tomography. Using Ficoll-Paque density gradient centrifugation, PBMCs were isolated from about 9.4 ml of fresh peripheral blood. Trizol reagent was used to extract the total RNA, and its quality was then checked on an Agilent 2100 Bioanalyzer. The sample is drawn from a study of Graves' ophthalmopathy and Graves' hyperthyroidism (dated by TCRdb to 2016 to 2019). The study in broad terms: Peripheral blood was collected before any treatment was given, at the time of initial diagnosis. To explore V-J signatures distinguishing ophthalmopathy from hyperthyroidism, a discovery set of around 97 patients (around 44 ophthalmopathy, roughly 60 stable hyperthyroidism) was enrolled. In total, approximately 130 blood samples were TCR-sequenced: some 40 ophthalmopathy, approximately 75 hyperthyroidism and roughly 17 hyperthyroidism-to-ophthalmopathy patients. The 100 discovery patients were divided at random into training and test sets in a 7:3 ratio. To tell Graves' ophthalmopathy apart from Graves' hyperthyroidism, and to predict which patients would progress to ophthalmopathy, the study relied on TCR beta repertoire signatures. In over 5 hyperthyroidism patients, the T-cell repertoire of thyroid tissue was compared with the T-cell repertoire of blood. Following sample collection, hyperthyroidism patients were given methimazole at a starting dose of 30 mg daily, and ophthalmopathy patients were given high-dose intravenous methylprednisolone. An independent validation cohort was composed of around 19 hyperthyroidism patients and around 15 patients who later progressed from hyperthyroidism to ophthalmopathy. What the research found in general, with its limitations: In cross-validation, the 13-signature model distinguished ophthalmopathy from stable hyperthyroidism with about 88% sensitivity and 81.08% specificity, and in the test set the corresponding values were about 80% and 75%. No statistical method was used to set the sample size in advance, and the investigators knew which group each participant was assigned to. In validation, the model predicted ophthalmopathy progression with roughly 68% sensitivity and roughly 78% specificity; roughly 12 predicted patients were CT-confirmed with GO in a median of about 6.2 months. Most expanded thyroid clonotypes with a frequency above 0.001 also appeared in blood, which suggests that blood repertoires may reflect the immune response in the thyroid.

This clonotype originated in a woman aged 25 to 39 with Graves' ophthalmopathy. Donor details come from another sample of the same person, matched by shared clones. The sample comprised blood. The chain employs TRBV3-1 and TRBJ1-2; no D gene can be assigned with confidence. The nucleotide sequence reads TGTGCCAGCAGCCAAGAACCCCGGCCGAGTAACTATGGCTACACCTTC. It encodes CASSQEPRPSNYGYTF.